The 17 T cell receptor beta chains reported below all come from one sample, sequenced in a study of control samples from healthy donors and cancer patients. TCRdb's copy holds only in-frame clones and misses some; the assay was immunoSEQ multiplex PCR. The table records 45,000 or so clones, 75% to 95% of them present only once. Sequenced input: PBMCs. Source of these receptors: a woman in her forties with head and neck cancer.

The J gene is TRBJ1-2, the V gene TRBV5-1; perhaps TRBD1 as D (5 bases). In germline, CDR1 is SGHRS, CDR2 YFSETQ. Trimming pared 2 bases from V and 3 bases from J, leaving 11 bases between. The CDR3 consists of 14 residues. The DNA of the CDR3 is TGCGCCAGCAGCTTTTCAGGGACCGACTATGGCTACACCTTC. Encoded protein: CASSFSGTDYGYTF.

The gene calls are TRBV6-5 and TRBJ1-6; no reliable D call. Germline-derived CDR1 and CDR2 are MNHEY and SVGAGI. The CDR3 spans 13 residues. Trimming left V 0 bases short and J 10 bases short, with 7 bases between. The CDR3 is CASSYSGWSPLHF. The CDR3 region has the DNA TGTGCCAGCAGTTACTCGGGGTGGTCACCCCTCCACTTT.

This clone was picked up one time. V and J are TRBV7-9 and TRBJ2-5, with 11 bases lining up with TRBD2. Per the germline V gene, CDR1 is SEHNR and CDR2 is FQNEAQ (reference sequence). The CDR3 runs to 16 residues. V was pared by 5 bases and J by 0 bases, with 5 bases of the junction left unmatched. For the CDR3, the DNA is TGTGCCAGCAGCCTTAAGACTAGCGGGGACCAAGAGACCCAGTACTTC. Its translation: CASSLKTSGDQETQYF.

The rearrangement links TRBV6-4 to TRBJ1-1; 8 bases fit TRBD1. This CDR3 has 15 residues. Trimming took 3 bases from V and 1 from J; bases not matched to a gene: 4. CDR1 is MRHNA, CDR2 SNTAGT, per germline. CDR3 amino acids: CASSEFGTGNTEAFF. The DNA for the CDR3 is TGTGCCAGCAGTGAATTCGGGACAGGGAACACTGAAGCTTTCTTT.

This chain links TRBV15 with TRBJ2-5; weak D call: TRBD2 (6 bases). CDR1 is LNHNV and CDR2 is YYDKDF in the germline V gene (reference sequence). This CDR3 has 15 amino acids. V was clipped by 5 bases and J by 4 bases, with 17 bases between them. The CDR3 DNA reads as TGTGCCACCAGCCGAAGGGAGGCGCGGAGAGAGACCCAGTACTTC. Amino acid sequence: CATSRREARRETQYF.

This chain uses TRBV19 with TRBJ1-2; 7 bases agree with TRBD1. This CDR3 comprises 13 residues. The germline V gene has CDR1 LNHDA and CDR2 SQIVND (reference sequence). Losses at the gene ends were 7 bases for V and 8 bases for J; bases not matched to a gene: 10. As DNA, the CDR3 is TGTGCCAGTAATCCGACAGGGTCTTACGGCTACACCTTC. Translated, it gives CASNPTGSYGYTF.

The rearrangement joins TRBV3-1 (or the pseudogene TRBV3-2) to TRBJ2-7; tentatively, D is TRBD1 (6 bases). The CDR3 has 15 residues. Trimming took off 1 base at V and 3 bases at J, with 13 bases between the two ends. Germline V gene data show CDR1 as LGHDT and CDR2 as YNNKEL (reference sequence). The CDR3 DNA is TGTGCCAGCAGCCAAGTCCCCAGGGGCGACTACGAGCAGTACTTC. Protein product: CASSQVPRGDYEQYF.

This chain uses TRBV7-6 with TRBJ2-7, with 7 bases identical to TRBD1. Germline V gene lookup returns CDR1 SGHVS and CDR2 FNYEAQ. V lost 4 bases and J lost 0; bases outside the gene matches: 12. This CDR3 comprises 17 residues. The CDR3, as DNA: TGTGCCAGCAGCTCGTATGCCCCCGGGACAGCCTCCTACGAGCAGTACTTC. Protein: CASSSYAPGTASYEQYF.

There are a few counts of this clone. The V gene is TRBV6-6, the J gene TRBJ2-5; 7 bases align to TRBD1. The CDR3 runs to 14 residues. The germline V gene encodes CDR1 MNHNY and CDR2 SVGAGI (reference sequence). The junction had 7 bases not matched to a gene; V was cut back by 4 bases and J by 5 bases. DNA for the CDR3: TGTGCCAGCAGTTCCACGACAGGGCCGGAGACCCAGTACTTC. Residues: CASSSTTGPETQYF.

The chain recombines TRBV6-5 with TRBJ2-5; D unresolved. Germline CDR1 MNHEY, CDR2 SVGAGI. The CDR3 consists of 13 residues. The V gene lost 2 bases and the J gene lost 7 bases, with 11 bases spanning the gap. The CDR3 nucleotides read TGTGCCAGCAGTTACGAGACCGACGGGACCCAGTACTTC. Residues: CASSYETDGTQYF.

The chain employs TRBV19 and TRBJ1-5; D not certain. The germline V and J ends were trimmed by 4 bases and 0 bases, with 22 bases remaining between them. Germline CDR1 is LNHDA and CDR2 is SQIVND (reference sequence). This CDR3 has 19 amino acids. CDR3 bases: TGTGCCAGTAGTACCCAACCCATAGCCCGTACATATAGCAATCAGCCCCAGCATTTT. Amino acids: CASSTQPIARTYSNQPQHF.

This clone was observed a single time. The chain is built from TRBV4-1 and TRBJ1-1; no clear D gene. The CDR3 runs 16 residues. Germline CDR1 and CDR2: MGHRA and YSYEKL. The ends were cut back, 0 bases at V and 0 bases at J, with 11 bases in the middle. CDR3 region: CASSQDHGRMNTEAFF. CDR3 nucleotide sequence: TGCGCCAGCAGCCAAGATCATGGCAGGATGAACACTGAAGCTTTCTTT.

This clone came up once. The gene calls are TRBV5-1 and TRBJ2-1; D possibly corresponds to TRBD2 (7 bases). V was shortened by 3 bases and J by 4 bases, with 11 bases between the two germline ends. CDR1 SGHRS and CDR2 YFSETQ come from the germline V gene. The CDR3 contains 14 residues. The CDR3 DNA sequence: TGCGCCAGCAGCTCGGCGGGGGCGTACAATGAGCAGTTCTTC. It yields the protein CASSSAGAYNEQFF. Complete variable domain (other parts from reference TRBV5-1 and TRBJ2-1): KAGVTQTPRYLIKTRGQQVTLSCSPISGHRSVSWYQQTPGQGLQFLFEYFSETQRNKGNFPGRFSGRQFSNSRSEMNVSTLELGDSALYLCASSSAGAYNEQFFGPGTRLTVL.

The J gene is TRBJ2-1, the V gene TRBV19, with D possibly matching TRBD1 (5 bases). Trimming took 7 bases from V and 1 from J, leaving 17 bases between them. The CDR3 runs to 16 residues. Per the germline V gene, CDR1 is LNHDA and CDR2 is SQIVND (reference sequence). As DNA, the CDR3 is TGTGCCAGTAACACGGGCCAGGGATGGTCCTACAATGAGCAGTTCTTC. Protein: CASNTGQGWSYNEQFF.

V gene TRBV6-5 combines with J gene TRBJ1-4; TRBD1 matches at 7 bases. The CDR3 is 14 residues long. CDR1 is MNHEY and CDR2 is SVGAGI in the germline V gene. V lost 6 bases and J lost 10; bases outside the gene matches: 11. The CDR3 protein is CASSPSDRAGKLFF. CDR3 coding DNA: TGTGCCAGCAGCCCCTCCGACAGGGCGGGAAAACTGTTTTTT.

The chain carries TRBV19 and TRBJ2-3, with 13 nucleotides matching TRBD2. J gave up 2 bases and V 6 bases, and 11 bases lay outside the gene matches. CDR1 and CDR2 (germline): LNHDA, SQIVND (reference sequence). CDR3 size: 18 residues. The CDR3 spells CASSGTYGTSGATDTQYF. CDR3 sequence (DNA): TGTGCCAGTAGCGGAACGTACGGGACTAGCGGGGCCACAGATACGCAGTATTTT.

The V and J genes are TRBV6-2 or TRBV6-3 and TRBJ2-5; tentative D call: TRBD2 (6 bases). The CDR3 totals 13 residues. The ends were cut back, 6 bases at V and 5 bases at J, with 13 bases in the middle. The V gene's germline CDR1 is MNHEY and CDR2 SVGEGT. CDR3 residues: CASSPRRGETQYF. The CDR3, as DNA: TGTGCCAGCAGCCCCAGGAGGGGCGAGACCCAGTACTTC.